There are many counts of the clone carrying this T cell receptor beta chain. The source of the sample is a study of CD8 T cells in ankylosing spondylitis. Using its own MiXCR run on the 5' RACE reads, TCRdb lists one record per CDR3 protein. Here the sample spans approximately 220,000 distinct CDR3 sequences, roughly 25% being singletons. V was clipped by 2 bases and J by 7 bases; unmatched bases: 4. The CDR3 contains 14 residues. Looked up from germline, CDR1 is MNHEY and CDR2 is SVGAGI. The chain carries TRBV6-5 and TRBJ1-4; 7 nucleotides align to TRBD1. Sequencing was carried out using blood, either unsorted or a sorted T cell fraction (not recorded which). The sequence derives from a male donor with ankylosing spondylitis or in good health (not recorded which). CDR3 region: CASSYRGRSEKLFF. DNA of the CDR3: TGTGCCAGCAGTTACAGGGGGCGGAGTGAAAAACTGTTTTTT.